This T cell receptor (beta chain) was profiled in a study of blood T cells in healthy people across ages. The CDR3 sequence is 16 residues long. Germline V lookup: CDR1 SGHKS, CDR2 YYEKEE (reference sequence). J gave up 0 bases and V 2 bases, and 4 bases lay outside the gene matches. A second PCR, run for about 6 to 11 cycles, used a sample-barcoded 5' primer plus a J-beta primer mix. TCRdb recomputed calls from the 5' RACE reads with MiXCR, one row per CDR3 protein. The sample has fewer than 2 million distinct CDR3 sequences; roughly 43% are singletons. The count of this clonotype is one. This receptor was taken from a human donor in good health. The rearrangement joins TRBV5-5 to TRBJ2-2, with 7 bases matching TRBD1. The sample was blood. CDR3 sequence reads: CASSFAGGTNTGELFF. CDR3 DNA sequence: TGTGCCAGCAGCTTCGCAGGGGGAACGAACACCGGGGAGCTGTTTTTT.